This T cell receptor (beta chain) was sequenced for a study of STAT3 mutations in large granular lymphocyte leukemia. Study results and limitations: Clonal expansion was inferred from samples taken at other timepoints. Every T-LGLL patient had at least one immunodominant TCRbeta clonotype.

TCRdb's copy holds only in-frame clones and misses some; the assay was immunoSEQ multiplex PCR. The sample comprises some 10,000 clones, more than 75% of which are singletons, and around two fifths rests with the top ten. As to this clone: What it binds is not known.

J was trimmed by 0 bases and V by 0 bases; bases with no gene match: 0. CDR3 length equals 14 residues. Germline assignment: CDR1 SGHNT and CDR2 YYREEE (reference sequence). J is TRBJ2-7 and V is TRBV5-4, with TRBD2 matching 7 bases. The sequenced sample was peripheral blood mononuclear cells. The receptor was isolated from a man in his sixties with T-cell large granular lymphocyte leukemia. Some clones in this sample may be carry-over from other donors' samples. The CDR3 bases are TGTGCCAGCAGCTTGGGGGGGGGCTCCTACGAGCAGTACTTC. Its translation: CASSLGGGSYEQYF.